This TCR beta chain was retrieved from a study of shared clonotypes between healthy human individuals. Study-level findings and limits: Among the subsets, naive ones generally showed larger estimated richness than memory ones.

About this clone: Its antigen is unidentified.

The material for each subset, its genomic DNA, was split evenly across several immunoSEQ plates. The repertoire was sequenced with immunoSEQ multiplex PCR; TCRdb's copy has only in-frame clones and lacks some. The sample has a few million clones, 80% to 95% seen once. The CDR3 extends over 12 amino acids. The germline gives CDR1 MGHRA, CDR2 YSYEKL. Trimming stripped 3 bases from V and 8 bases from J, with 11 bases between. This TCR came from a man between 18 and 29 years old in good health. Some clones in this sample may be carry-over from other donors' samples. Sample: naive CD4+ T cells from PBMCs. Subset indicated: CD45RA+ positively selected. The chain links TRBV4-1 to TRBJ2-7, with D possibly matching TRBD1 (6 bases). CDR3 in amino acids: CASSQIRDKQYF. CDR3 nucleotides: TGCGCCAGCAGCCAGATCCGGGACAAGCAGTACTTC.